The rows below give T cell receptor beta chains drawn from one sample of a study of beta chain features in type 1 diabetes. Some clones are missing from TCRdb's copy, which holds only in-frame ones; the method was immunoSEQ multiplex PCR. The sample holds some 900,000 clones, about a sixth seen once. Sequenced material: naive CD4+ T cells from blood. Receptors originate from a woman aged 18 to 35 in good health. Each CDR3 is given without its conserved first and last residue.

TRBV18 | ASSPIRGSSYEQY
TRBV7-9 | ASPGPKALEAF
TRBV7-2 | ASSLVGTSGRMGNEQF
TRBV19 | ASTGQGTGTQY
TRBV7-2 | ASSFSPSYEQY
TRBV11-2 | ASSYPTGGAGELF
TRBV6-5 | ASSYSAASKNIQY
TRBV28 | ASSRSYEQY
TRBV19 | ASSTSGRRVNEQF
TRBV6-6 | ASRNGEGHGYT
TRBV5-1 | ASSLVGLWASGTNTGELF
TRBV7-2 | ASSLVGGLNTGELF
TRBV28 | ASSLNDGYT
TRBV15 | ATSRLTGDTDTQY
TRBV5-1 | ASSLAGTENTEAF
TRBV27 | ASKSRAGVPYNEQF
TRBV27 | ASSLGFVRNEQF
TRBV4-3 | ASSQDRTETGELF
TRBV7-9 | ASSSRTGPTETQY
TRBV11-2 | ASSLNGAEAF
TRBV18 | ASSPVSGANVLT
TRBV5-4 | ASSFGGPENIQY
TRBV27 | ASTGGGLRNNEQF
TRBV5-4 | ASSYREAKNIQY
TRBV5-1 | ASSLGGTSPYNEQF
TRBV4-2 | ASSLGRGTPYEQF
TRBV28 | ASSALMQPQH
TRBV7-3 | ASRRDSGDTGELF
TRBV5-6 | ASSLRSGLAVTDTQY
TRBV18 | ASSPVGLAGSEQY
TRBV4-2 | ASSQDRRGPIY
TRBV15 | ATSRGGWAALIYEQY
TRBV2 | ASIRDRVNEKLF
TRBV29-1 | SARLAGGIYNEQF
TRBV2 | ASWGTGAAYEQY
TRBV6-5 | ASSSSLRSGTGELF
TRBV9 | ASSSGLSTDTQY
TRBV23-1 | ASSQLRDRGKLPYEQY
TRBV7-3 | ASSLVGAALGGHYNEQF
TRBV28 | ASTEGTSFTEAF
TRBV20-1 | ALSGANVLT
TRBV4-3 | ASSHELTGQGINGYT
TRBV7-2 | ASREGRSTDTQY
TRBV11-2 | ASSLDRDRGTDTQY
TRBV6-6 | ASSDTGQVYEQY
TRBV5-4 | ASSLGGSIPYEQY
TRBV2 | ASSYNHEQY
TRBV16 | ASSFGRGNTIY
TRBV29-1 | SVEFPRGQGIGRWNTEAF